This TCR beta chain was identified in a study of cytomegalovirus exposure and HLA in healthy donors. Overall study: Around 200 million T cells yielded 100 million or so unique TCR beta sequences, as an earlier analysis found.

The CDR3 is 13 amino acids. Germline CDR1 is SGHNT and CDR2 is YYREEE (reference sequence). The V and J ends lost 1 base and 7 bases respectively, with 9 bases between them. A multiplex PCR was run with 60 Vbeta primers and 13 Jbeta primers. Here immunoSEQ multiplex PCR was the method, and the copy in TCRdb shows in-frame clones only, minus some. The sample carries over 110,000 clones, approximately 80% recorded once. The chain employs TRBV5-4 and TRBJ2-1, with D uncertain. This receptor was taken from a woman aged 60 to 75 in good health and CMV-seropositive. The sample consisted of PBMCs. CDR3 nucleotide sequence: TGTGCCAGCAGCTTGTTTAGCTGGAATGAGCAGTTCTTC. Residues: CASSLFSWNEQFF.